This TCR beta chain comes out of a study of blood T cell repertoires in COVID-19. Study in general: COVID-19 samples collected from the United States, Italy and Spain covered acute and convalescent phases. In each case, the material was cDNA or gDNA derived from T cells, B-cell-depleted T cells, or PBMCs.

V lost 3 bases and J lost 13, with 21 bases in between. The V gene's germline CDR1 is GTSNPN and CDR2 SVGIG (reference sequence). The CDR3 covers 14 residues. Original analysis: Amplification of reference gene primers was used by the study to estimate nucleated cell counts. The data were produced by immunoSEQ multiplex PCR, yet TCRdb's version contains in-frame clones alone and is incomplete. V, J and clone size derive from that table, while D and trimming were established from the DNA sequence. Here the sample spans roughly 100,000 clones, roughly nine tenths being singletons. This clone was recorded only once.

The sequencing sample was made of peripheral blood. The sequence was obtained from a woman aged 55-75 years with acute or convalescent COVID-19. The chain links TRBV30 to TRBJ1-4, with a weak D call TRBD1 (6 bases). CDR3 sequence reads: CAWSDTGWARGLFF. In DNA, the CDR3 is TGTGCCTGGAGCGATACAGGGTGGGCTCGAGGACTGTTTTTT.